Described below is a single TCR beta chain sequence and its context. The antigen remains unidentified. The data were taken from a study of CD8+ T cells in alopecia areata. On the study more broadly: The study gave treated patients oral tofacitinib at 5 to 10 mg twice daily. Tofacitinib was given for 6 to 18 months, then stopped for 6 months. Study-level findings and limits: Alphabeta T cells residing in normal skin are also sequenced in scalp samples.

Isolated RNA was reverse transcribed into cDNA used as the sequencing template. The method was immunoSEQ multiplex PCR; TCRdb's version includes in-frame clones alone and lacks a portion of them. The sample includes 10,000 to 15,000 clones, roughly three fifths of them seen just once. Collected material from alopecia areata patients comprised lesional scalp punch biopsies and peripheral blood. The receptor was derived from a human donor with alopecia areata. Sample: skin.

CDR3 sequence reads: CASRRSTGTNSPLHF. The CDR3 DNA reads TGTGCCAGCAGACGGTCGACAGGCACCAATTCACCCCTCCACTTT. This rearrangement joins TRBV2 to TRBJ1-6; D perhaps matches TRBD1 (6 bases). The germline V gene has CDR1 SNHLY and CDR2 FYNNEI. This CDR3 comprises 15 residues. The germline V and J ends were trimmed by 6 bases and 7 bases, with 16 bases remaining between them. The full variable domain, in which reference TRBV2 and TRBJ1-6 provide the parts outside the CDR3, is EPEVTQTPSHQVTQMGQEVILRCVPISNHLYFYWYRQILGQKVEFLVSFYNNEISEKSEIFDDQFSVERPDGSNFTLKIRSTKLEDSAMYFCASRRSTGTNSPLHFGNGTRLTVT.